These 7 T cell receptor beta chains came from one sample sequenced in a study of a mutant IDH1 vaccine in newly diagnosed glioma. Assay used: immunoSEQ multiplex PCR; TCRdb lists only in-frame clones, some missing. The sample holds about 25,000 clones, roughly 80% seen once. No antigen is known for these receptors. Stated time point: week 11, during vaccination. The vaccine gave 300 ug of a 20-mer mutant IDH1 peptide subcutaneously per dose. The sample consisted of PBMCs, taken from a glioma patient whose treatment included an IDH1 peptide vaccine. These TCRs come from a woman aged 18-29 years with glioma.

This clone was recorded a few times. The rearrangement uses TRBV6-1 and TRBJ1-1; D is unclear. The CDR3 sequence is 16 residues long. V was pared by 1 base and J by 1 base, with 13 bases between. CDR1 is MNHNS and CDR2 is SASEGT in the germline V gene. The CDR3, as DNA: TGTGCCAGCAGTGAAGATGGGCATCGACAGAACACTGAAGCTTTCTTT. Translated, it gives CASSEDGHRQNTEAFF.

Only a few counts were recorded for this clone. J is TRBJ1-1 and V is TRBV19; the match to TRBD1 covers 7 bases. V shed 3 bases, J shed 8 bases, and the junction held 9 bases outside the gene matches. The CDR3 runs 14 residues. Germline CDR1 reads LNHDA; CDR2 reads SQIVND (reference sequence). As DNA, the CDR3 is TGTGCCAGTAGTATCGGGACAGCTATAAAGGAAGCTTTCTTT. Its translation is CASSIGTAIKEAFF.

The chain carries TRBV27 and TRBJ2-6; D is undetermined. The length of the CDR3 is 17 residues. CDR1 is MNHEY and CDR2 is SMNVEV in the germline V gene (reference sequence). Trimming left V 1 base short and J 1 base short, with 11 bases between. The CDR3 protein is CASSLYGTDSGANVLTF. The CDR3, as DNA: TGTGCCAGCAGTTTATATGGCACTGATTCTGGGGCCAACGTCCTGACTTTC.

This clone was found a few times. J is TRBJ2-3 and V is TRBV13, with D tentatively TRBD1 or TRBD2 (6 bases each). The V and J ends lost 3 bases and 2 bases respectively, with 12 bases between them. Germline-derived CDR1 and CDR2 are PRHDT and FYEKMQ (reference sequence). The CDR3 extends over 15 amino acids. DNA of the CDR3: TGTGCCAGCAGCTTTCGGGGGCTCGACACAGATACGCAGTATTTT. Its protein is CASSFRGLDTDTQYF.

The gene calls are TRBV27 and TRBJ1-5; a weak D match, TRBD1 (5 bases). The CDR3 consists of 17 residues. V lost 7 bases, J lost 4 bases, and 23 bases lay in between. CDR1 and CDR2 from the germline V gene are MNHEY and SMNVEV (reference sequence). CDR3 in amino acids: CASTALGGDIGNQPQHF. In nucleotides, the CDR3 is TGTGCCAGCACCGCCCTGGGGGGAGACATTGGGAATCAGCCCCAGCATTTT.

There are a few counts of this clone. V usage is TRBV7-9 and J usage is TRBJ1-5; 8 bases map to TRBD1. The CDR3 sequence is 15 residues long. With V trimmed by 5 bases and J by 2 bases, 5 bases remained unmatched. Germline lookup yields CDR1 SEHNR and CDR2 FQNEAQ (reference sequence). CDR3 in amino acids: CASSNTGQGNQPQHF. The CDR3 DNA sequence: TGTGCCAGCAGCAATACGGGACAGGGCAATCAGCCCCAGCATTTT.

The chain is built from TRBV5-6 and TRBJ1-3; possibly TRBD1 for D (6 bases). The CDR3 runs to 12 residues. Per the germline V gene, CDR1 is SGHDT and CDR2 is YYEEEE. Trimming shortened V by 4 bases and J by 12 bases, and 14 bases separated the two germline ends. The CDR3 sequence is CASSRRGRVIYF. CDR3 bases: TGTGCCAGCAGCCGCAGGGGCAGGGTCATATATTTT. The full variable domain, completed using reference TRBV5-6 and TRBJ1-3, is DAGVTQSPTHLIKTRGQQVTLRCSPKSGHDTVSWYQQALGQGPQFIFQYYEEEERQRGNFPDRFSGHQFPNYSSELNVNALLLGDSALYLCASSRRGRVIYFGEGSWLTVV.